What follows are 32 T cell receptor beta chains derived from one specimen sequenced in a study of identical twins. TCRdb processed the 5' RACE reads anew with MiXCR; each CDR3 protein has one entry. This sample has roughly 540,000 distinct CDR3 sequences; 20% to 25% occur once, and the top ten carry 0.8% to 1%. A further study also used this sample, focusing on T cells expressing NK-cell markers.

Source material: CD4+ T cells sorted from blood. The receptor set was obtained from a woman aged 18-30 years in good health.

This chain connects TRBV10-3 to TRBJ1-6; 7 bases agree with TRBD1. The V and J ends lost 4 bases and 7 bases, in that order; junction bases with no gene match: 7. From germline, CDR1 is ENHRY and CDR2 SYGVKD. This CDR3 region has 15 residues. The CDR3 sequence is CAISAGTDANSPLHF. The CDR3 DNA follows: TGTGCCATCAGTGCTGGGACAGATGCGAATTCACCCCTCCACTTT.

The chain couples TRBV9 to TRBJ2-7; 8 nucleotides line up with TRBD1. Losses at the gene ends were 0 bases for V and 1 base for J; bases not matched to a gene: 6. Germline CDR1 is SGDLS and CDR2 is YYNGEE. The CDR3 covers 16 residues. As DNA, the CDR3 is TGTGCCAGCAGCGTAGGAGCAGGGGGCGCTTCCTACGAGCAGTACTTC. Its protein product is CASSVGAGGASYEQYF.

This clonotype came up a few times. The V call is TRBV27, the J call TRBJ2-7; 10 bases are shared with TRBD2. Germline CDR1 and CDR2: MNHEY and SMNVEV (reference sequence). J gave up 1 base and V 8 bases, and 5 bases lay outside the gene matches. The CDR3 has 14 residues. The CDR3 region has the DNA TGTGCCAGCCGGACTAGCGGAGCTTCCTACGAGCAGTACTTC. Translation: CASRTSGASYEQYF.

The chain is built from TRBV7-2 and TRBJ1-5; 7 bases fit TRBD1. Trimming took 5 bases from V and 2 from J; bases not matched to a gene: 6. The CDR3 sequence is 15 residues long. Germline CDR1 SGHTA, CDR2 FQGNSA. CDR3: CASSRQGGGNQPQHF. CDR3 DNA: TGTGCCAGCAGCCGACAGGGAGGTGGCAATCAGCCCCAGCATTTT. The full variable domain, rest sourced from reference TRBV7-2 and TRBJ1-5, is GAGVSQSPSNKVTEKGKDVELRCDPISGHTALYWYRQSLGQGLEFLIYFQGNSAPDKSGLPSDRFSAERTGGSVSTLTIQRTQQEDSAVYLCASSRQGGGNQPQHFGDGTRLSIL.

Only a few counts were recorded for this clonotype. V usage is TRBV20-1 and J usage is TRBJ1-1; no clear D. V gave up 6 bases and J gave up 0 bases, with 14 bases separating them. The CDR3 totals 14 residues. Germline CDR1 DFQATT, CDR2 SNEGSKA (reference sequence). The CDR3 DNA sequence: TGCAGTGCCGATGCCCGGCCTTTGAACACTGAAGCTTTCTTT. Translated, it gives CSADARPLNTEAFF.

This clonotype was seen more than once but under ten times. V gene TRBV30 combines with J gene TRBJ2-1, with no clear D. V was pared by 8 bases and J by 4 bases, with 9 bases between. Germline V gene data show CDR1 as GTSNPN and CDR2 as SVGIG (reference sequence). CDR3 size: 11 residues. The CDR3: CAKSDYNEQFF. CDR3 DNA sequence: TGTGCCAAGTCAGATTACAATGAGCAGTTCTTC.

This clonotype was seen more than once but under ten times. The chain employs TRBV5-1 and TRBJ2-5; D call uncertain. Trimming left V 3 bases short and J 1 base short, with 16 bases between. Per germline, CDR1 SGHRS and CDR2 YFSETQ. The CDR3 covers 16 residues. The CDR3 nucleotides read TGCGCCAGCAGCTATGACTGGCGAGAGATCCAAGAGACCCAGTACTTC. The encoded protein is CASSYDWREIQETQYF. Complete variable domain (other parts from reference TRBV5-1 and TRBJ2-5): KAGVTQTPRYLIKTRGQQVTLSCSPISGHRSVSWYQQTPGQGLQFLFEYFSETQRNKGNFPGRFSGRQFSNSRSEMNVSTLELGDSALYLCASSYDWREIQETQYFGPGTRLLVL.

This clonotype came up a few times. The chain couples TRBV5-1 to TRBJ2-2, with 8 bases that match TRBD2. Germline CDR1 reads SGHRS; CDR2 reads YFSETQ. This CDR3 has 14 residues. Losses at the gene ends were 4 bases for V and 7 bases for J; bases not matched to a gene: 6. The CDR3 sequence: CASSRTSPGGELFF. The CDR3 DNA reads TGCGCCAGCAGCCGGACTAGCCCTGGCGGGGAGCTGTTTTTT.

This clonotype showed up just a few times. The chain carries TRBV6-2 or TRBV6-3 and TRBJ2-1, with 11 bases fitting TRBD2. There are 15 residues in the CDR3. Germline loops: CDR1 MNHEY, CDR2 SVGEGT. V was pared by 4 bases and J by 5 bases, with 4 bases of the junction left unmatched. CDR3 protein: CASSSLTSGNNEQFF. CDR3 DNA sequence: TGTGCCAGCAGTTCGCTGACTAGCGGGAACAATGAGCAGTTCTTC.

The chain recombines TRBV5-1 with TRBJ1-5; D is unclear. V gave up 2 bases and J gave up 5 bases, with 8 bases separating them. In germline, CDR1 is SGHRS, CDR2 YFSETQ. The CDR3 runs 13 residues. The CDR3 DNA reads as TGCGCCAGCAGCTTCGACGGACATCAGCCCCAGCATTTT. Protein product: CASSFDGHQPQHF.

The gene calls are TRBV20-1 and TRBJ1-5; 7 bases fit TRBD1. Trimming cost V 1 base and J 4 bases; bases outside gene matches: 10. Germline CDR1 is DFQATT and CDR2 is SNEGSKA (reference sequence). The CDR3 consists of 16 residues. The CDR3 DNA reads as TGCAGTGCTAGAGCTCCGGGACAGACCTCGAATCAGCCCCAGCATTTT. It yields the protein CSARAPGQTSNQPQHF.

CDR3 sequence (DNA): TGTGCCAGCAGCCCCGGGTCAATGAGGAACACTGAAGCTTTCTTT. This encodes CASSPGSMRNTEAFF. The genes are TRBV6-1 and TRBJ1-1, with D unresolved. Trimming removed 6 bases from V and 1 base from J, with 15 bases in between. Germline CDR1 and CDR2: MNHNS and SASEGT. The CDR3 totals 15 residues.

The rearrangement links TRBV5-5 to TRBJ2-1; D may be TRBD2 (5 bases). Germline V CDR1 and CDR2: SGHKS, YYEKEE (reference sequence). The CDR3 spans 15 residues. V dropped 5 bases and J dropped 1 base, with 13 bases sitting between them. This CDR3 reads CASRLEGNSYNEQFF. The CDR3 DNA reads TGTGCCAGCAGGTTAGAGGGTAATTCCTACAATGAGCAGTTCTTC.

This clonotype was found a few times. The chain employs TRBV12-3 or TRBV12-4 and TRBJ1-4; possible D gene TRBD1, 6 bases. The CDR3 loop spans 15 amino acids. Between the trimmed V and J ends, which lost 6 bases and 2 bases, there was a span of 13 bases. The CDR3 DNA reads TGTGCCAGCAGCCGAGGACAGACCACTAATGAAAAACTGTTTTTT. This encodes CASSRGQTTNEKLFF.

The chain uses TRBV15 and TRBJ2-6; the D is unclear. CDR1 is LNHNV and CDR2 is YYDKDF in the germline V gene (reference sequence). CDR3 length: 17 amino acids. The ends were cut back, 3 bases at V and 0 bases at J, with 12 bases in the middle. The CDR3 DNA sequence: TGTGCCACCAGCAGGACACCGCGAAGCTCTGGGGCCAACGTCCTGACTTTC. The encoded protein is CATSRTPRSSGANVLTF.

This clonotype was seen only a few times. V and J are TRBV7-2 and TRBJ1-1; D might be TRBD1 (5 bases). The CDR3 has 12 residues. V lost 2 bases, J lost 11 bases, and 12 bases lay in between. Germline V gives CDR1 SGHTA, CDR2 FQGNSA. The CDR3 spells CASSLFEGLAFF. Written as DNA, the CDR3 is TGTGCCAGCAGCTTATTTGAGGGGTTGGCTTTCTTT.

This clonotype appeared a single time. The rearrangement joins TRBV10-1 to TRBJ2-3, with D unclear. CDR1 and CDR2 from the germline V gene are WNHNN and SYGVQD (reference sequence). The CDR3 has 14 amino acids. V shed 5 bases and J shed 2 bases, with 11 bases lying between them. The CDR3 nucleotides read TGCGCCAGCAGTCCTCCGGACGACACAGATACGCAGTATTTT. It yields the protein CASSPPDDTDTQYF.

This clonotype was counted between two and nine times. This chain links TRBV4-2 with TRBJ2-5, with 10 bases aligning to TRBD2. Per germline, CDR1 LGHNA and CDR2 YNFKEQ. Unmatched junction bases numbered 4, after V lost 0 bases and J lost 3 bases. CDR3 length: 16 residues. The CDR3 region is CASSQDWTSGKETQYF. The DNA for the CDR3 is TGTGCCAGCAGCCAAGATTGGACTAGCGGCAAAGAGACCCAGTACTTC.

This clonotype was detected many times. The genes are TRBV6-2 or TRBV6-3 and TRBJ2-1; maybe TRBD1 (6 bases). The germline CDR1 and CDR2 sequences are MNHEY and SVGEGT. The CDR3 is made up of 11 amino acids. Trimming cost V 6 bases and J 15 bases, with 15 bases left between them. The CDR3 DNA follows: TGTGCCAGCAGGGATGGACAGATCCCGTTCTTC. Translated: CASRDGQIPFF.

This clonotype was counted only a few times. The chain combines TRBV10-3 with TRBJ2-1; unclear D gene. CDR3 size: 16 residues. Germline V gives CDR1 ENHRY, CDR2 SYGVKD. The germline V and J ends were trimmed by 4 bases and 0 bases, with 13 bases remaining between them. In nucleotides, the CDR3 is TGTGCCATCAGTGTGCCGACGCCTAGCTCCTACAATGAGCAGTTCTTC. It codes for CAISVPTPSSYNEQFF.

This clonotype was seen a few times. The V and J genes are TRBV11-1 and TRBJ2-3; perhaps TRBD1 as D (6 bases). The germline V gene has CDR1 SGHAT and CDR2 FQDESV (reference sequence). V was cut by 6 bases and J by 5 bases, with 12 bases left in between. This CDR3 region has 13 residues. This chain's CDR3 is CASRSIRGDTQYF. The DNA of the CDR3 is TGTGCCAGCAGGTCGATCAGGGGAGATACGCAGTATTTT.

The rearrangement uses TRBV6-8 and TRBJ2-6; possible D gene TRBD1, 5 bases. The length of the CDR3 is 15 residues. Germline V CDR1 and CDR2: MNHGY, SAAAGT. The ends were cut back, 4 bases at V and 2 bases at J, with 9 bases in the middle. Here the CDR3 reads CASSWPTAGANVLTF. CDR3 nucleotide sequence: TGTGCCAGCAGTTGGCCGACAGCTGGGGCCAACGTCCTGACTTTC.

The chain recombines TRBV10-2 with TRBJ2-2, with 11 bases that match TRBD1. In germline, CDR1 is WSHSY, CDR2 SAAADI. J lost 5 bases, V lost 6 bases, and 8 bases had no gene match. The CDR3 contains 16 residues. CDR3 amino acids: CASRGTGTGGTGELFF. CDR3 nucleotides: TGCGCCAGCAGGGGGACCGGGACAGGGGGGACCGGGGAGCTGTTTTTT.

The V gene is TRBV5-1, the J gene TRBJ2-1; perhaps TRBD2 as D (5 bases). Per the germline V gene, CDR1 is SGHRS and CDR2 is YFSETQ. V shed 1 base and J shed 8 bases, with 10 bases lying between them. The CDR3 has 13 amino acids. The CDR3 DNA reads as TGCGCCAGCAGCTTGTCCGGGATCCATGAGCAGTTCTTC. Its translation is CASSLSGIHEQFF.

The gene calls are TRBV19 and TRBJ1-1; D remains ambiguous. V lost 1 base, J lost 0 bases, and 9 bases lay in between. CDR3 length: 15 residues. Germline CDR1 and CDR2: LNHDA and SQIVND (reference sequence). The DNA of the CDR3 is TGTGCCAGTAGTATAGCCGGGCTATTGAACACTGAAGCTTTCTTT. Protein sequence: CASSIAGLLNTEAFF. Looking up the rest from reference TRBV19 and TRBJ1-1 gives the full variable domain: DGGITQSPKYLFRKEGQNVTLSCEQNLNHDAMYWYRQDPGQGLRLIYYSQIVNDFQKGDIAEGYSVSREKKESFPLTVTSAQKNPTAFYLCASSIAGLLNTEAFFGQGTRLTVV.

The CDR3 here is CASRRGPPYEQYF. For the CDR3, the DNA is TGTGCCAGTCGTCGGGGACCCCCCTACGAGCAGTACTTC. The chain employs TRBV19 and TRBJ2-7; D might be TRBD1 or TRBD2, each matching 5 bases. V lost 8 bases and J lost 2, with 13 bases in between. This CDR3 is built from 13 residues. Germline-derived CDR1 and CDR2 are LNHDA and SQIVND (reference sequence).

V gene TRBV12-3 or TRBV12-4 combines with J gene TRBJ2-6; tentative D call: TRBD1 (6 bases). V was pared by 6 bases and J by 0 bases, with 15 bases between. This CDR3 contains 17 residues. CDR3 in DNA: TGTGCCAGCAGCCTAATCCGGGACACCTCTGGGGCCAACGTCCTGACTTTC. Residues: CASSLIRDTSGANVLTF.

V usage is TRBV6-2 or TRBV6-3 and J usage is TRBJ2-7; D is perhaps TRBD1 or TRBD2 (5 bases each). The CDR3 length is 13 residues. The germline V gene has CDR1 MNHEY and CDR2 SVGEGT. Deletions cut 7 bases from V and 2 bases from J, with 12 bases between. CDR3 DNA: TGTGCCAGCACCCGGGACGGGACCTACGAGCAGTACTTC. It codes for CASTRDGTYEQYF.

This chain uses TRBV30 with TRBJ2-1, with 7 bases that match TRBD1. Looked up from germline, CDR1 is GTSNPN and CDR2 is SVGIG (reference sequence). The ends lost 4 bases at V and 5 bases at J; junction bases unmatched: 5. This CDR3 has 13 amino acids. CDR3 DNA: TGTGCCTGGACTGGACAGGTTAACAATGAGCAGTTCTTC. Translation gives CAWTGQVNNEQFF.

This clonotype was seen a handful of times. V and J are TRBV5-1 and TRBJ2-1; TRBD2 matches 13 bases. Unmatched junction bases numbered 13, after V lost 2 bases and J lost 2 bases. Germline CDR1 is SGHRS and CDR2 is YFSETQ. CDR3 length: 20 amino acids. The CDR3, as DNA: TGCGCCAGCAGCTTACATTGGACTAGCGGGAGAATAAGCCCCTACAATGAGCAGTTCTTC. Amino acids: CASSLHWTSGRISPYNEQFF.

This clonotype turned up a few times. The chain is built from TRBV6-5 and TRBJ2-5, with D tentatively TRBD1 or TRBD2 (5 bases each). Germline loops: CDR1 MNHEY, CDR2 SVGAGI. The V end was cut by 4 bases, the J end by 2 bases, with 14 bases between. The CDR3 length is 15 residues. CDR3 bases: TGTGCCAGCAGTTCCCGAGGGACGGAACAAGAGACCCAGTACTTC. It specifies CASSSRGTEQETQYF.

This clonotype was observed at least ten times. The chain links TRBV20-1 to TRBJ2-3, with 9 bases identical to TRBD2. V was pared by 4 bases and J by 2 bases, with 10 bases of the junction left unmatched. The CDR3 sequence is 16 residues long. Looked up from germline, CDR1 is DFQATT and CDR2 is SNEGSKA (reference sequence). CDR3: CSAMNPKRGATDTQYF. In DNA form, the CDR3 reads TGCAGTGCTATGAACCCGAAGCGGGGGGCCACAGATACGCAGTATTTT.